This note documents a single T cell receptor (beta chain) sequence. The antigen is undetermined. Under the ViraFEST assay, PBMC were stimulated with viral peptide pools so that antigen-specific CD4+ T cells expanded. Sequencing was performed afterwards. CD4+ T cells were isolated after less than 13 days of culture. Nobody among the vaccine recipients had prior SARS-CoV-2 infection (nucleocapsid antibodies were negative). Wells containing 1.5 million to 2 million PBMC each were cultured with about 9 IU/ml IL-2 and about 9.7 ug/ml peptides. This CDR3 region has 17 residues. From germline, CDR1 is KGHSH and CDR2 LQKENI. The junction had 10 bases not matched to a gene; V was cut back by 0 bases and J by 3 bases. These data belong to a study of vaccination effects on CD4 cells after COVID-19. This table comes from immunoSEQ multiplex PCR, and its TCRdb copy is limited to in-frame clones, with some not included. This sample has 55,000 to 75,000 clones, with around 76% found just once.

Material: CD4+ T cells from PBMCs cultured with HCoV-NL63 spike peptides, obtained before COVID-19 vaccination. The chain joins TRBV18 to TRBJ1-2, with 7 bases matching TRBD1. The source is a human donor who received a COVID-19 vaccine. The CDR3 protein is CASSPPQGRGKDYGYTF. The CDR3 DNA follows: TGTGCCAGCTCACCACCCCAGGGCAGGGGGAAAGACTATGGCTACACCTTC.